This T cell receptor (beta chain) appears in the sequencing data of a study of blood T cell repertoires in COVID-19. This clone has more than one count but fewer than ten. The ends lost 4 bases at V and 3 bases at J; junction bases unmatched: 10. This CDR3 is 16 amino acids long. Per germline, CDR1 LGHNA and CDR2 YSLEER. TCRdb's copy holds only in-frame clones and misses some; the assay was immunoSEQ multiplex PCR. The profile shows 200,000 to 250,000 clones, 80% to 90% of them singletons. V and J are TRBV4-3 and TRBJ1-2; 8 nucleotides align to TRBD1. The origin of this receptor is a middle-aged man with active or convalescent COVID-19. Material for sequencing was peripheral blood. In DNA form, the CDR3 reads TGCGCCAGCAGCCCAGTTAAAGGACAGGGCTACTATGGCTACACCTTC. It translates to CASSPVKGQGYYGYTF.